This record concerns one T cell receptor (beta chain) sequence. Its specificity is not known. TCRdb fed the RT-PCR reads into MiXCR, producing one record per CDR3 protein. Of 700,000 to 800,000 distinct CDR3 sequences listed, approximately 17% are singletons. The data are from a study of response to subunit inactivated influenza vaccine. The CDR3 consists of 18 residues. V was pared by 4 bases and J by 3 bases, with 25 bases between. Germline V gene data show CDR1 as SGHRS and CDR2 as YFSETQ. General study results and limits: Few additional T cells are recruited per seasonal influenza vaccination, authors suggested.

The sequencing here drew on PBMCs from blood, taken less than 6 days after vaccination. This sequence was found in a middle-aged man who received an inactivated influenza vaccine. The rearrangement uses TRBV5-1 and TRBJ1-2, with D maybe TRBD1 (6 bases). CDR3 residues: CASSPLLRARGGDYGYTF. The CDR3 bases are TGCGCCAGCAGCCCCCTACTTAGGGCCAGGGGCGGCGACTATGGCTACACCTTC.